The present entry profiles one T cell receptor (beta chain) with its context. The antigen is unknown. The data derive from a study of T cell repertoires in cytomegalovirus infection. The overall study: CMV infection plus the matching HLA type was flagged by public TCR beta signatures. Overall study findings and caveats: Accumulated public TCR beta family frequency recognized individuals carrying CMV together with the relevant HLA.

In TCRdb, the reads were re-called with MiXCR into one record per CDR3 protein. This repertoire shows about 530,000 distinct CDR3 sequences, around a quarter found once; its top ten account for around 14%. The V and J ends lost 3 bases and 6 bases respectively, with 10 bases between them. This CDR3 comprises 13 residues. Germline V gives CDR1 SGHTA, CDR2 FQGNSA. Sequenced input: PBMCs. The TCR originated in a human donor in good health (CMV status not recorded). Some clones in this sample may be carry-over from other donors' samples. The V gene is TRBV7-2, the J gene TRBJ2-3; D not resolved. In DNA, the CDR3 is TGTGCCAGCAGCTTCTCGACGAGTGATACGCAGTATTTT. Translating it yields CASSFSTSDTQYF. Supplemented by reference TRBV7-2 and TRBJ2-3, the full variable domain reads GAGVSQSPSNKVTEKGKDVELRCDPISGHTALYWYRQSLGQGLEFLIYFQGNSAPDKSGLPSDRFSAERTGGSVSTLTIQRTQQEDSAVYLCASSFSTSDTQYFGPGTRLTVL.